One and the same sample provided the 5 T cell receptor beta chains below, sequenced in a study of blood T cell repertoires in COVID-19. Sequencing used immunoSEQ multiplex PCR; TCRdb keeps in-frame clones, though not all of them. The data hold some 180,000 clones, with about three quarters observed a single time. Sequenced sample: peripheral blood. These receptors all stem from a woman aged 45-60 years with active or convalescent COVID-19.

The V call is TRBV10-3, the J call TRBJ2-7; 10 nucleotides match TRBD2. This CDR3 region has 15 residues. Germline-derived CDR1 and CDR2 are ENHRY and SYGVKD. The junction had 6 bases not matched to a gene; V was cut back by 7 bases and J by 0 bases. CDR3 bases: TGTGCCATCATGGCAGGGACTAGCGTCTCCTACGAGCAGTACTTC. It specifies CAIMAGTSVSYEQYF.

This clone turned up a few times. The rearrangement joins TRBV19 to TRBJ1-2; 7 bases are a match to TRBD1. V trimming: 3 bases; J trimming: 6 bases; junction bases outside the gene matches: 10. The CDR3 length is 15 residues. Germline lookup yields CDR1 LNHDA and CDR2 SQIVND (reference sequence). The CDR3 is CASSILTGQVDGYTF. The CDR3 DNA is TGTGCCAGTAGTATTCTGACAGGGCAGGTCGATGGCTACACCTTC.

This chain connects TRBV5-4 to TRBJ1-1; maybe TRBD1 (6 bases). This CDR3 contains 15 residues. Trimming pared 3 bases from V and 3 bases from J, leaving 15 bases between. Germline assignment: CDR1 SGHNT and CDR2 YYREEE (reference sequence). This CDR3 is CASSYIQGRDTEAFF. The CDR3 DNA reads TGTGCCAGCAGCTACATCCAGGGGAGGGACACTGAAGCTTTCTTT.

The genes are TRBV7-2 and TRBJ1-5, with D hard to call. V was shortened by 4 bases and J by 5 bases, with 15 bases between the two germline ends. This CDR3 spans 15 amino acids. The germline gives CDR1 SGHTA, CDR2 FQGNSA. The CDR3 region has the DNA TGTGCCAGCAGCTACGCGGGAGGAACGCATCAGCCCCAGCATTTT. This encodes CASSYAGGTHQPQHF.

The chain combines TRBV4-2 with TRBJ1-5; D gene uncertain. There are 14 residues in the CDR3. V was trimmed by 1 base and J by 3 bases, leaving 7 bases between them. In germline, CDR1 is LGHNA, CDR2 YNFKEQ. The CDR3 protein is CASSQGRNNQPQHF. The DNA for the CDR3 is TGTGCCAGCAGCCAAGGCAGGAACAATCAGCCCCAGCATTTT.